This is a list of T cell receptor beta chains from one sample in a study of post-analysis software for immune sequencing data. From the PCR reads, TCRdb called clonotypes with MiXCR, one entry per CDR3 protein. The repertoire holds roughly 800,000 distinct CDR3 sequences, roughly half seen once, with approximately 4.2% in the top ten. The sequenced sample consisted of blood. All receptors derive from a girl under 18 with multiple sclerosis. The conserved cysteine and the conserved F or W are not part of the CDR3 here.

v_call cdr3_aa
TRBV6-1 ASSEMAGTNQPQH
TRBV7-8 ASSLVAQGGPLAKNIQY
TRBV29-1 SVVLAVRDTQY
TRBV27 ASSRDAKNIQY
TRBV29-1 SVEGGQERWGYT
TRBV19 ASSTVVDILVDIQY
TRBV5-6 ASSRQRMNTEAF
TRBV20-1 SAREMGDQPQH
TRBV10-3 AISESAKEVNTEAF
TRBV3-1 ASSPSGRAGEQF
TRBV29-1 SVDRGTGGDRDYGYT
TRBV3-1 ASSQEEDWLTETQY
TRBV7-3 ASSLTPKDGYT
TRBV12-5 ASGMGLAGADEQF
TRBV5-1 ASGGGIDEQY
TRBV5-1 ASSPYRWTGPGTNTEAF
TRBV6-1 ASSATGGRRVGDTQY
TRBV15 ATSRGAESEQF
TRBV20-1 SARGSGTYNEQF
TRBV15 ATSRALAGGMYEQY
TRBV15 ATSRIPTNWEAF
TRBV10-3 AIRTGTSGYNEQF
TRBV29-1 SVVRDARETQY
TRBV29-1 SVEAGGSYNEQF
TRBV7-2 ASSIHTDTQY
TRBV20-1 SAPRDNYNSPLH
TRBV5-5 ASSKVGGTGELF
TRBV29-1 SVGLFNNEQY
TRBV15 ATTPDADTQY
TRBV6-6 ASSYEGAVYEQY
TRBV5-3 AITSGNNEQF
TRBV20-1 SAYRGWETGELF
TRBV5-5 ASSLLPAGDQETQY
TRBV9 ASSVRSGLAGGDTQY
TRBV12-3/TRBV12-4 ASSTGGAGVNEQF
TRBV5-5 ASSPRMLQGASADTQY
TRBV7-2 ASSLAGLNTGELF
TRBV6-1 ASSGSGALNTEAF
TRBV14 ASSQAPWGEETQY
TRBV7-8 ASSTRQRSLETQY
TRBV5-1 ASIPGQGLPGGEQF
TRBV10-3 ATRATSTDTQY
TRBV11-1 ASSASVDNVLT
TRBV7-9 ASSLLVQGSYGYT
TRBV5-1 ASRPGQGVVYEQY
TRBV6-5 ASSYSKGRTEAF